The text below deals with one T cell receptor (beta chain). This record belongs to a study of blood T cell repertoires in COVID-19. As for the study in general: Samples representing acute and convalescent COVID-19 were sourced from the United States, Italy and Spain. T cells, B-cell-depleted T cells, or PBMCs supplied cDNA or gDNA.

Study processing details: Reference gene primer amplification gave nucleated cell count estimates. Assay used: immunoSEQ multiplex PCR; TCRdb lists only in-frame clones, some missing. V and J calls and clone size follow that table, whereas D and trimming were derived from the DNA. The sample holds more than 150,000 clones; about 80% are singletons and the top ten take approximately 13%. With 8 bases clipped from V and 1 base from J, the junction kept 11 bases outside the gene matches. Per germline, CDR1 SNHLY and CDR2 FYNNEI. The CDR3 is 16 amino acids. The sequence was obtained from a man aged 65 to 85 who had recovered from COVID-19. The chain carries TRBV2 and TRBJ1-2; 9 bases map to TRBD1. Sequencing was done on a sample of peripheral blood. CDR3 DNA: TGTGCCAGCCCAAGGACAGGGGACTTATTTAACTATGGCTACACCTTC. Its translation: CASPRTGDLFNYGYTF.